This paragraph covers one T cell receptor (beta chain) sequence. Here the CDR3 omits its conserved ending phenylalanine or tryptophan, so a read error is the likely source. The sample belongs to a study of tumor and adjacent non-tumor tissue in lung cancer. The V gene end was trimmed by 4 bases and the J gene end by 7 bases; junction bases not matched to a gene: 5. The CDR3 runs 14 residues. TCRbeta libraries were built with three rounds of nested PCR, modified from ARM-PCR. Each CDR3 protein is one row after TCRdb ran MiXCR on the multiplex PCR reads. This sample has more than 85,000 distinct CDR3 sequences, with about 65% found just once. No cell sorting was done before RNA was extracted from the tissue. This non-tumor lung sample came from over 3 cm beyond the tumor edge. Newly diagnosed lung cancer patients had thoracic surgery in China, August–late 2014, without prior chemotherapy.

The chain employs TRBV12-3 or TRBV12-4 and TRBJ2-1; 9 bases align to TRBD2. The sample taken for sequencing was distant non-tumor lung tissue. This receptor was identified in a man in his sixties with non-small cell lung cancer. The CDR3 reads CASSYVTSGNEQFL. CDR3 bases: TGTGCCAGCAGTTACGTGACTAGCGGTAATGAGCAGTTCCTC.